Here is one TCR beta chain with its context. Which antigen it targets is not known. No much larger clone exists at a distance of one base, and base qualities are not known. Donors were healthy HIV-negative adults with no recently reported acute infections or vaccinations. All donors were Caucasian adults living in Nashville, Tennessee, USA. CD8 memory samples combined magnetically selected CD45RO+ cells with CCR7-negative CD45RA+ effector memory (TemRA) cells. Blood was obtained by leukapheresis, after which PBMCs were separated by Ficoll-Histopaque density gradient centrifugation and cryopreserved in liquid nitrogen vapor phase. Analytical flow cytometry was used to check the purity and quantity of every magnetically sorted T cell population. Genomic DNA was isolated from every sorted fraction and measured by UV absorbance on a Nanodrop 2000c. The data are from a study of shared clonotypes between healthy human individuals (dated by TCRdb to about 2020). At the level of the whole study: A couple of women and a few men aged 18 to 49 years were included in the cohort. The study deeply sequenced blood TCR repertoires of about 5 healthy adults to estimate repertoire size and the extent of clonotype sharing between individuals. Between about 0.85 and 9.5 billion PBMCs per donor were obtained by leukapheresis. For each donor, three plates each were used for CD4 naive and CD4 memory, two plates were used for CD8 naive, and one plate was used for CD8 memory. Libraries were prepared and TCR repertoires were sequenced by different laboratories using diverse techniques, in order to increase sequencing depth and limit assay-specific biases. What the study reported, not specific to this receptor: Estimated clonotype richness was generally larger for naive than for memory subsets. Because the study included only a small number of donors, the genetic and exposure-history diversity represented was limited. Rarefaction of sorted-subset datasets indicated incomplete sequencing despite the large sequencing depth. Pairwise subsampling led to the expectation that sequencing depth would affect the degree of clonotype sharing among donors. Compared with non-shared clonotypes, clonotypes shared by all four sorted-subset donors had higher generation probabilities. When four donors were compared, the shared fraction of clonotypes was 5% to 6.5% for naive CD4, about 4% for naive CD8, about 2.4% for memory CD4, and roughly 0.4% for memory CD8. Only blood was sampled, and tissue TCR repertoires likely differ from those in blood.

Using the deep immunoSEQ assay, TCR CDR3 regions were amplified from genomic DNA by multiplex PCR. Extracted genomic DNA from each cell subset was distributed evenly across all wells of several immunoSEQ 96-well plates, and each plate was treated as a replicate. For sorted subsets, approximately 190 ng genomic DNA, equal to 30,000 to 35,000 T cell genomes, was loaded into each replicate PCR. The purified libraries were quantified using a Qubit 3.0 fluorometer, sized with a Bioanalyzer 2100, and then quantified again using the KAPA Library Quantification kit. Every immunoSEQ 96-well plate was sequenced on a separate single-read 150-cycle Illumina NextSeq 550 flow cell. As for the authors' bioinformatics: Because only junctional sequences without quality scores were contained in the immunoSEQ output, filtering matching that applied to full-length reads could not be performed. Sequences were annotated with PyIR, a Python wrapper for IgBLAST v1.9, using IMGT germline references to assign V/J genes and CDR3. Any read was removed if the V/J assignment was weak (E-value above 1e-6), the CDR3 was missing, or the read contained stop codons, out-of-frame junctions, or ambiguous translated residues. V3J clonotypes were defined as sequences sharing an identical inferred V gene, J gene, and CDR3 amino acid sequence. Percentage overlap between repertoires was calculated by dividing the number of shared unique clonotypes by the size of the smaller repertoire. Repertoire richness was assessed with RTK rarefaction, the Chao1 estimator, and Recon v2.1 estimates of unobserved clonotypes. For all TCRbeta clonotypes obtained by the gDNA method from four donors, generation probabilities were computed with OLGA. The table comes from immuneACCESS by way of TCRdb, which keeps in-frame sequences with V and J called. Part of the clones is missing from these tables; in studies checked, under half for an unresolved V gene and the rest for unknown reasons. V, J and clone size derive from that table, while D and trimming were established from the DNA sequence. The sample table lists roughly 410,000 clones, about 96% of them with a count of one. Approximately 0.32% of the sample lies in the top ten.

The sequenced material came from memory CD8+ T cells sorted from blood. The intended sense of this specimen's cell subset or site label: CD45RO+ cells pooled with CCR7-negative TemRA cells. The origin of this receptor is a young man in good health.

The DNA sequence is TGTGCCTGGAGGAGGTACGGGGTGACCGGGGAGCTGTTTTTT. The resulting protein is CAWRRYGVTGELFF. The rearranged segments are TRBV30 and TRBJ2-2; TRBD2 is perhaps the D gene, given 5 matching bases. In the germline V gene (reference sequence), CDR1 corresponds to GTSNPN and CDR2 to SVGIG. Counted from cysteine to phenylalanine, this CDR3 has 14 amino acids. The sequence is cut down to CDR3 DNA, 42 bases in frame from base 1. Cut back by 3 bases and 5 bases, the V and J ends lie 13 bases apart.